The 18 T cell receptor beta chains presented below share a single source sample, sequenced in a study of T-cell reconstitution after alpha-beta-depleted transplantation in children (dated by TCRdb to 2016 to 2018). Libraries were constructed by PCR. The run used an Illumina HiSeq 2500. To normalize quantification of the TCRbeta repertoire, the TCR libraries were built with molecular barcoding that relied on unique molecular identifiers. TCRdb redid the processing of the public reads, applying fastp at Q25 and MiXCR, and retained in-frame beta chains. Every CDR3 protein is listed once, alongside the most common genes and DNA of its rows. Counted in this sample were over 200,000 distinct CDR3 sequences; roughly a tenth of them appeared once. The ten top clones hold roughly 27% of the sample. This specimen's treatment or condition label, per the study, means: allogeneic hematopoietic cell transplantation with graft depleted of TCRalphabeta T cells and CD19 B cells.

Sample: PBMCs, taken before TCRalphabeta/CD19-depleted stem cell transplant. The origin of the receptors is a child under three years old with acute myeloid leukemia, due to receive a stem cell transplant.

In this sample, this clonotype turned up many times. The chain links TRBV7-9 to TRBJ2-7; 9 bases map to TRBD1. Germline lookup yields CDR1 SEHNR and CDR2 FQNEAQ (reference sequence). The CDR3 is 14 amino acids. With 4 bases clipped from V and 4 bases from J, the junction kept 5 bases outside the gene matches. The CDR3: CASSSGQGHYEQYF. In DNA, the CDR3 is TGTGCCAGCAGCTCCGGACAGGGGCATTACGAGCAGTACTTC.

This clonotype occurred a few times. The V and J genes are TRBV15 and TRBJ2-1; no definite D call. V was shortened by 2 bases and J by 9 bases, with 11 bases between the two germline ends. Germline V gives CDR1 LNHNV, CDR2 YYDKDF (reference sequence). CDR3 size: 13 residues. CDR3: CATSRSRPSEQFF. DNA for the CDR3: TGTGCCACCAGCAGATCCCGACCCAGTGAGCAGTTCTTC.

This clonotype appeared many times. J is TRBJ1-4 and V is TRBV7-8; 7 bases map to TRBD1. J lost 8 bases, V lost 5 bases, and 11 bases had no gene match. This CDR3 contains 15 residues. Germline loops: CDR1 SGHVS, CDR2 FQNEAQ. CDR3 in DNA: TGTGCCAGCAGCGATAACAGGGGTTGGACCGAAAAACTGTTTTTT. Translated: CASSDNRGWTEKLFF.

This clonotype was detected ten times or more. The genes are TRBV12-3 or TRBV12-4 and TRBJ2-5, with 8 nucleotides matching TRBD2. The trim removed 7 bases at V and 4 bases at J, leaving 2 bases unmatched. CDR3 length: 12 amino acids. As DNA, the CDR3 is TGTGCCAGCACACGGGAGGGAGAGACCCAGTACTTC. As protein: CASTREGETQYF.

This clonotype was found many times. The V and J genes are TRBV3-1 and TRBJ1-1, with 7 bases fitting TRBD1. The CDR3 is 11 residues long. V shed 4 bases, J shed 8 bases, and the junction held 1 base outside the gene matches. The germline gives CDR1 LGHDT, CDR2 YNNKEL (reference sequence). CDR3 bases: TGTGCCAGCAGCCTGGGACAGGAAGCTTTCTTT. This codes for CASSLGQEAFF.

At least ten counts were recorded for this clonotype. The chain has TRBV20-1 and TRBJ2-1, with 9 bases that match TRBD2. CDR3 length: 15 residues. Germline V gene lookup returns CDR1 DFQATT and CDR2 SNEGSKA (reference sequence). The trim removed 0 bases at V and 8 bases at J, leaving 8 bases unmatched. This chain's CDR3 is CSARDRSGGWHEQFF. Here the CDR3 DNA reads TGCAGTGCTAGAGATCGGAGCGGGGGGTGGCATGAGCAGTTCTTC.

This clonotype has a count of ten or more. The rearrangement joins TRBV6-6 to TRBJ2-3; 11 positions match TRBD2. V was pared by 8 bases and J by 4 bases, with 5 bases of the junction left unmatched. This CDR3 has 14 residues. Germline V gene lookup returns CDR1 MNHNY and CDR2 SVGAGI (reference sequence). The CDR3, as DNA: TGTGCCAGCGGGATTAGCGGGAGGGCAGATACGCAGTATTTT. Residues: CASGISGRADTQYF.

This clonotype was recorded many times. The CDR3, as DNA: TGTGCCAGCTCACCGGACTTTATAGCCAAAAACATTCAGTACTTC. Its translation: CASSPDFIAKNIQYF. V is TRBV18 and J is TRBJ2-4; perhaps TRBD2 as D (5 bases). CDR3 length: 15 amino acids. Between the trimmed V and J ends, which lost 3 bases and 0 bases, there was a span of 9 bases. Germline V gene sequence: CDR1 KGHSH, CDR2 LQKENI.

This clonotype was seen many times. J is TRBJ1-2 and V is TRBV28, with D hard to call. The CDR3 totals 11 residues. Trimming pared 6 bases from V and 3 bases from J, leaving 5 bases between. Germline V gives CDR1 MDHEN, CDR2 SYDVKM. The chain's CDR3 is CASRKDYGYTF. The CDR3 nucleotides read TGTGCCAGCAGGAAAGACTATGGCTACACCTTC.

This clonotype was found a few times. The chain has TRBV10-3 and TRBJ2-5, with TRBD2 matching 9 bases. The trim removed 7 bases at V and 3 bases at J, leaving 3 bases unmatched. Per germline, CDR1 ENHRY and CDR2 SYGVKD. There are 13 residues in the CDR3. In nucleotides, the CDR3 is TGTGCCATCAAAGCTAGCGGGAAAGAGACCCAGTACTTC. Its protein is CAIKASGKETQYF.

This clonotype was counted a few times. The chain links TRBV12-3 or TRBV12-4 to TRBJ2-5, with 10 bases matching TRBD2. V gave up 7 bases and J gave up 2 bases; unmatched junction bases: 4. CDR3 length equals 14 residues. The CDR3, as DNA: TGTGCCAGCAAGGGTAGCGGGAGGCAAGAGACCCAGTACTTC. Translated, it gives CASKGSGRQETQYF.

This clonotype was seen at least ten times. This chain uses TRBV7-9 with TRBJ2-3, with unresolved D. Between the trimmed V and J ends, which lost 0 bases and 9 bases, there was a span of 10 bases. This CDR3 is 13 amino acids long. Germline values: CDR1 SEHNR, CDR2 FQNEAQ (reference sequence). For the CDR3, the DNA is TGTGCCAGCAGCTTAGCCTCGCAAGGAACGCAGTATTTT. This codes for CASSLASQGTQYF.

This clonotype was counted at least ten times. This chain joins TRBV20-1 and TRBJ2-1, with TRBD2 as a possible D gene (6 bases). The CDR3 consists of 14 residues. From germline, CDR1 is DFQATT and CDR2 SNEGSKA (reference sequence). Trimming took off 3 bases at V and 4 bases at J, with 13 bases between the two ends. CDR3 protein: CSASFGRRYNEQFF. The CDR3 nucleotides are TGCAGTGCTAGCTTCGGGAGACGGTACAATGAGCAGTTCTTC.

This clonotype showed up many times. This sequence joins TRBV29-1 and TRBJ1-3; no reliable D call. Germline-derived CDR1 and CDR2 are SQVTM and ANQGSEA. The CDR3 has 14 amino acids. Trimming took 7 bases from V and 0 from J, leaving 13 bases between them. The CDR3 spells CSAAWDNSGNTIYF. The CDR3 coding sequence is TGCAGCGCTGCTTGGGATAACTCTGGAAACACCATATATTTT.

Points on this clonotype: A much larger clone differs from this one at a single base, so this may be a read error. The chain employs TRBV12-3 or TRBV12-4 and TRBJ2-2; the D is unclear. CDR3 length equals 14 residues. The CDR3 nucleotides read TGTGTCAGCAGTTTCGGGCAGGACACCGGGGAGCTGTTTTTT. It is translated as CVSSFGQDTGELFF.

This clonotype appeared many times. The chain joins TRBV29-1 to TRBJ2-3; D uncertain. Germline CDR1 SQVTM, CDR2 ANQGSEA. V was trimmed by 6 bases and J by 1 base, leaving 11 bases between them. This CDR3 is 13 amino acids long. The CDR3 here is CSVFSGGTDTQYF. CDR3 coding DNA: TGCAGCGTGTTTAGTGGGGGCACAGATACGCAGTATTTT.

This clonotype was recorded only once. The rearrangement uses TRBV5-1 and TRBJ2-7; TRBD1 aligns across 9 bases. CDR1 and CDR2 from the germline V gene are SGHRS and YFSETQ. This CDR3 is 15 amino acids long. J gave up 0 bases and V 4 bases, and 5 bases lay outside the gene matches. CDR3 sequence (DNA): TGCGCCAGCAGCGTGGGACAGGGATCCTCCTACGAGCAGTACTTC. Translation: CASSVGQGSSYEQYF. Together with reference TRBV5-1 and TRBJ2-7, the CDR3 gives the full variable domain: KAGVTQTPRYLIKTRGQQVTLSCSPISGHRSVSWYQQTPGQGLQFLFEYFSETQRNKGNFPGRFSGRQFSNSRSEMNVSTLELGDSALYLCASSVGQGSSYEQYFGPGTRLTVT.

V and J are TRBV7-9 and TRBJ2-1; TRBD2 matches at 11 bases. V was clipped by 10 bases and J by 6 bases; unmatched bases: 14. Germline V CDR1 and CDR2: SEHNR, FQNEAQ (reference sequence). The CDR3 loop spans 16 amino acids. The CDR3 spells CATSGGTMVSFNEQFF. The CDR3 coding sequence is TGTGCCACTAGCGGGGGGACCATGGTGAGCTTCAATGAGCAGTTCTTC.